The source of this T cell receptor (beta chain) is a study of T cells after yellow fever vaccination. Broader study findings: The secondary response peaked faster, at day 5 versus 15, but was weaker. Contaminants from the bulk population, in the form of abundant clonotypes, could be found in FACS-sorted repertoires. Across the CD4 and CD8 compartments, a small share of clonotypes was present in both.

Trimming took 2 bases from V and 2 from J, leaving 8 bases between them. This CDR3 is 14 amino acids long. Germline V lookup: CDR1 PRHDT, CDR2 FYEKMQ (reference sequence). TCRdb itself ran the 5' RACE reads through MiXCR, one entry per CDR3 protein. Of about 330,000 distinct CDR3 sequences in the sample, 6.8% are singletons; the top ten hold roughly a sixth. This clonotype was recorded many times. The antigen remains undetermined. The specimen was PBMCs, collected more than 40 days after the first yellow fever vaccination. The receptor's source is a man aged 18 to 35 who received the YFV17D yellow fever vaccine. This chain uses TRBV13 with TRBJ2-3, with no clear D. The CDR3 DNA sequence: TGTGCCAGCAGCTTAAGGGAAGCCACAGATACGCAGTATTTT. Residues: CASSLREATDTQYF.